A selection of T cell receptor beta chains follows, all from one sample in a study of blood T cell repertoires in COVID-19. TCRdb's copy holds only in-frame clones and misses some; the assay was immunoSEQ multiplex PCR. In the table there are under 150,000 clones, roughly 90% of which are singletons. Input material: peripheral blood. These receptors all stem from a man aged 65 to 85 with active COVID-19. Both conserved end residues are part of each CDR3. The D gene is left open where the match is weak. Expanded clones get a size class; other rows say once, few or many, or leave the size out.

>.|.|TRBV19|TRBJ1-1
TGTGCCAGTAAGGACTATAGGGAGGTGGCTGAAGCTTTCTTT
CASKDYREVAEAFF
>.|.|TRBV9|TRBJ2-4
TGTGCCAGGGCTCCCGCAACGCTAGCCAAAAACATTCAGTACTTC
CARAPATLAKNIQYF
>TRBD2|.|TRBV6-4|TRBJ2-7
TGTGCCAGCAGTGCCACTAGCGGGAGCTACGAGCAGTACTTC
CASSATSGSYEQYF
>TRBD1|.|TRBV29-1|TRBJ2-7
TGCAGCGTTGGAGACAGGGACGAGCAGTACTTC
CSVGDRDEQYF
>TRBD2|once|TRBV30|TRBJ2-7
TGTGCCTGTCGATCTAGCGGAATCCTATCCTCCTACGAGCAGTACTTC
CACRSSGILSSYEQYF
>.|.|TRBV3-1/TRBV3-2|TRBJ2-3
TGTGCCAGCAGCCAACCTGGGCCCGCGGGTACGCAGTATTTT
CASSQPGPAGTQYF
>.|.|TRBV30|TRBJ1-6
TGTGCCTGGAGTGTTAGAGGGTCCGGCACAACTAATTCACCCCTCCACTTT
CAWSVRGSGTTNSPLHF
>.|.|TRBV6-5|TRBJ1-6
TGTGCCAGCCCAGGCGACCGTTATAATTCACCCCTCCACTTT
CASPGDRYNSPLHF
>.|.|TRBV7-2|TRBJ2-1
TGTGCCAGCAGCCCCGAACTATACAGGGCCGAAGGGTTCTTC
CASSPELYRAEGFF
>TRBD1|.|TRBV5-1|TRBJ2-5
TGCGCCAGCAGCTCCGGACAGGGCCAAGAGACCCAGTACTTC
CASSSGQGQETQYF
>.|.|TRBV15|TRBJ1-3
TGTGCCACCAGCAGAGCCCCGGGACAAGGAAACACCATATATTTT
CATSRAPGQGNTIYF
>.|.|TRBV3-1/TRBV3-2|TRBJ2-1
TGTGCCAGCAGCTTTTCCGGGAGCAATGAGCAGTTCTTC
CASSFSGSNEQFF
>.|.|TRBV12-3/TRBV12-4|TRBJ2-7
TGTGCCAGCAGTAACGGCCGGGAAAACGAGCAGTACTTC
CASSNGRENEQYF
>.|.|TRBV4-1|TRBJ1-5
TGCGCCAGCAGCCACTTACAGGTCGGGAGCAATCAGCCCCAGCATTTT
CASSHLQVGSNQPQHF
>.|.|TRBV28|TRBJ2-2
TGTGCCAGCATCGGACTAACGAACACCGGGGAGCTGTTTTTT
CASIGLTNTGELFF
>.|.|TRBV28|TRBJ2-7
TGTGCCAGCAGTTTGGACGGGGGCGAGCAGTACTTC
CASSLDGGEQYF
>.|.|TRBV7-2|TRBJ1-2
TGTGCCAGCAGCTCCAGGGCAGGGTGGGATGGCTACACCTTC
CASSSRAGWDGYTF
>.|.|TRBV28|TRBJ1-5
TGTGCCAGCAGCCCCAGCGGACAGCCCCAGCATTTT
CASSPSGQPQHF
>.|.|TRBV6-2/TRBV6-3|TRBJ2-7
TGTGCCAGCAGTTCCCAGGCAGGAGGGCCGGACGAGCAGTACTTC
CASSSQAGGPDEQYF
>TRBD2|.|TRBV7-2|TRBJ2-7
TGTGCCAGCAGCTTAGTGGCTAGCGGATCCTACGAGCAGTACTTC
CASSLVASGSYEQYF
>.|.|TRBV28|TRBJ2-5
TGTGCCAGCAGGCGCATGGTTGAGACCCAGTACTTC
CASRRMVETQYF
>TRBD2|.|TRBV3-1/TRBV3-2|TRBJ2-5
TGTGCCAGCAGCCAGAGGGTAGCGGGGCCGGGGGAGACCCAGTACTTC
CASSQRVAGPGETQYF
>TRBD1|.|TRBV6-2/TRBV6-3|TRBJ2-7
TGTGCCAGCAGTTATTTGGACAGGGAGAGAAGGGAGCAGTACTTC
CASSYLDRERREQYF
>TRBD2|few|TRBV19|TRBJ2-2
TGTGCCAGTATAGCTAGCGGGAGGGCCAAAGGCGGGGAGCTGTTTTTT
CASIASGRAKGGELFF
>TRBD2|.|TRBV27|TRBJ2-1
TGTGCCAGCAGTCCCCAGGGACTAGCGGTCTACAATGAGCAGTTCTTC
CASSPQGLAVYNEQFF
>.|.|TRBV7-3|TRBJ2-3
TGTGCCAGCAGCTCACTCCACACAGATACGCAGTATTTT
CASSSLHTDTQYF
>TRBD1|once|TRBV30|TRBJ2-3
TGTGCCTTTTCGGGACAGAGCACAGATACGCAGTATTTT
CAFSGQSTDTQYF
>.|once|TRBV18|TRBJ2-7
TGTGCCAGCTCAACCCAGACAGGGACTGAAAGAGAGCAGTACTTC
CASSTQTGTEREQYF
>.|few|TRBV5-8|TRBJ1-1
TGTGCCAGCAGCTTGGCAGGGGTCGGGGCTCCAAACACTGAAGCTTTCTTT
CASSLAGVGAPNTEAFF
>.|.|TRBV30|TRBJ2-2
TGTGCCTGGAGTAGGGGAGGGGGCACCGGGGAGCTGTTTTTT
CAWSRGGGTGELFF
>.|.|TRBV7-9|TRBJ2-3
TGTGCCAGCAGCCTGATACACGATACGCAGTATTTT
CASSLIHDTQYF
>.|.|TRBV9|TRBJ2-6
TGTGCCAGCAGCCCATGGGGGAGGCCCTCTGGGGCCAACGTCCTGACTTTC
CASSPWGRPSGANVLTF
>TRBD2|.|TRBV27|TRBJ2-1
TGTGCCAGCAGTTCACTAGCGGGAGGGCACAATGAGCAGTTCTTC
CASSSLAGGHNEQFF